The 29 T cell receptor beta chains given below trace back to one sample, sequenced in a study of T cell responses to AZD1222 COVID-19 vaccine. The method was immunoSEQ multiplex PCR; TCRdb's version includes in-frame clones alone and lacks a portion of them. In the table there are over 110,000 clones, roughly 88% of which are singletons. This specimen was peripheral blood, taken 28 days after the second AZD1222 dose. These receptors were taken from an adult who received the AZD1222 COVID-19 vaccine.

The table lists this clone with a count of one. V usage is TRBV9 and J usage is TRBJ2-3; 10 positions match TRBD2. Per the germline V gene, CDR1 is SGDLS and CDR2 is YYNGEE. V was clipped by 4 bases and J by 1 base; unmatched bases: 9. This CDR3 is 17 amino acids long. The CDR3 region is CASSPSPSGGGTDTQYF. The CDR3 DNA is TGTGCCAGCAGCCCCTCCCCTAGCGGGGGTGGCACAGATACGCAGTATTTT. The full variable domain, rest sourced from reference TRBV9 and TRBJ2-3, is DSGVTQTPKHLITATGQRVTLRCSPRSGDLSVYWYQQSLDQGLQFLIQYYNGEERAKGNILERFSAQQFPDLHSELNLSSLELGDSALYFCASSPSPSGGGTDTQYFGPGTRLTVL.

The CDR3 DNA reads as TGTGCCAGCAGCCCCGATACAAACAGGGTCCGGGAGCTGTTTTTT. This codes for CASSPDTNRVRELFF. The chain carries TRBV5-4 and TRBJ2-2; TRBD1 might be the D (6 bases). Germline loops: CDR1 SGHNT, CDR2 YYREEE (reference sequence). This CDR3 is 15 amino acids long. The V end lost 4 bases, the J end lost 9 bases, and 19 bases lay between the germline ends.

This clone is a singleton in its sample. The rearrangement joins TRBV5-6 to TRBJ2-3; TRBD1 agrees at 7 bases. Looked up from germline, CDR1 is SGHDT and CDR2 is YYEEEE. CDR3 length equals 16 residues. The V and J ends lost 3 bases and 3 bases, in that order; junction bases with no gene match: 10. CDR3 coding DNA: TGTGCCAGCAGCTCACAGGTAGGGGGCTCGACAGATACGCAGTATTTT. As protein: CASSSQVGGSTDTQYF.

V and J are TRBV6-5 and TRBJ1-2; 9 nucleotides line up with TRBD1. The CDR3 is 12 residues long. Germline V gene sequence: CDR1 MNHEY, CDR2 SVGAGI. CDR3: CVTSGTGYGYTF. CDR3 nucleotide sequence: TGTGTCACGAGCGGGACAGGGTATGGCTACACCTTC.

This clone was found a few times. The chain combines TRBV14 with TRBJ1-6; 8 positions agree with TRBD1. The CDR3 has 15 residues. From germline, CDR1 is SGHDN and CDR2 FVKESK. The V gene end was trimmed by 6 bases and the J gene end by 5 bases; junction bases not matched to a gene: 6. The CDR3 DNA reads as TGTGCCAGCAGACCAACGGACAGGGATAATTCACCCCTCCACTTT. This translates into CASRPTDRDNSPLHF.

The chain carries TRBV18 and TRBJ2-2; D might be TRBD1 (6 bases). The CDR3 is made up of 15 amino acids. V lost 2 bases to trimming and J lost 4 bases, with 11 bases between them. CDR1 and CDR2 from the germline V gene are KGHSH and LQKENI. The CDR3 loop reads CASSPYSTGTGELFF. The CDR3 bases are TGTGCCAGCTCACCATATTCGACAGGCACCGGGGAGCTGTTTTTT. Using reference TRBV18 and TRBJ2-2 for the parts outside the CDR3, the full variable domain is NAGVMQNPRHLVRRRGQEARLRCSPMKGHSHVYWYRQLPEEGLKFMVYLQKENIIDESGMPKERFSAEFPKEGPSILRIQQVVRGDSAAYFCASSPYSTGTGELFFGEGSRLTVL.

The genes are TRBV29-1 and TRBJ2-5, with D possibly TRBD1 on 6 matching bases. This CDR3 is 14 amino acids long. The germline CDR1 and CDR2 sequences are SQVTM and ANQGSEA. V lost 4 bases to trimming and J lost 3 bases, with 15 bases between them. CDR3 region: CSVVVGQQKETQYF. In nucleotides, the CDR3 is TGCAGCGTTGTCGTAGGACAGCAAAAAGAGACCCAGTACTTC.

The chain links TRBV5-1 to TRBJ2-3; unclear D gene. The germline V gene encodes CDR1 SGHRS and CDR2 YFSETQ. This CDR3 region has 13 residues. With 4 bases removed from V and 2 bases from J, the gap between germline ends came to 8 bases. The CDR3 nucleotides read TGCGCCAGCAGCGATGGGTCCACAGATACGCAGTATTTT. Its translation: CASSDGSTDTQYF.

This clone came up a few times. The chain couples TRBV7-2 to TRBJ1-2, with TRBD1 identical over 9 bases. The CDR3 covers 16 residues. Per the germline V gene, CDR1 is SGHTA and CDR2 is FQGNSA. Trimming cost V 1 base and J 5 bases; bases outside gene matches: 8. The CDR3 DNA is TGTGCCAGCAGCTTAGTCCCCACAGGGGGCGTTTATGGCTACACCTTC. Its protein product is CASSLVPTGGVYGYTF.

The chain links TRBV6-5 to TRBJ1-3, with D tentatively TRBD1 (6 bases). With 6 bases removed from V and 3 bases from J, the gap between germline ends came to 15 bases. This CDR3 has 15 residues. CDR1 MNHEY and CDR2 SVGAGI come from the germline V gene. The CDR3 DNA reads as TGTGCCAGCAGGCAACCGGGGGGCCTTGGAAACACCATATATTTT. Its protein is CASRQPGGLGNTIYF.

This clone has just one count. V and J are TRBV5-4 and TRBJ1-2; 11 nucleotides align to TRBD1. Trimming took 3 bases from V and 4 from J; bases not matched to a gene: 14. The CDR3 runs 18 residues. Per germline, CDR1 SGHNT and CDR2 YYREEE (reference sequence). The CDR3 protein is CASSSGPGQGDNLYGYTF. The CDR3 DNA follows: TGTGCCAGCAGCTCCGGACCGGGACAGGGGGACAATCTCTATGGCTACACCTTC.

The chain couples TRBV7-3 to TRBJ2-3; D unresolved. The germline V gene has CDR1 SGHTA and CDR2 FQGTGA. The CDR3 loop spans 14 amino acids. The V and J ends lost 3 bases and 4 bases respectively, with 11 bases between them. CDR3 in DNA: TGTGCCAGCAGCTTGTTGGTTGGGGCAGATACGCAGTATTTT. Translating gives CASSLLVGADTQYF. Drawing the rest from reference TRBV7-3 and TRBJ2-3, the complete variable domain is GAGVSQTPSNKVTEKGKYVELRCDPISGHTALYWYRQSLGQGPEFLIYFQGTGAADDSGLPNDRFFAVRPEGSVSTLKIQRTERGDSAVYLCASSLLVGADTQYFGPGTRLTVL.

The genes are TRBV15 and TRBJ1-5; TRBD1 matches at 8 bases. This CDR3 is built from 15 residues. The ends lost 5 bases at V and 4 bases at J; junction bases unmatched: 7. The germline CDR1 and CDR2 sequences are LNHNV and YYDKDF (reference sequence). CDR3 nucleotide sequence: TGTGCCACCAGCGGACAGGGAGGCGAAAATCAGCCCCAGCATTTT. It encodes CATSGQGGENQPQHF.

The DNA of the CDR3 is TGTGCCAGCAGTTACTTATCAGGGACCAATCAGCCCCAGCATTTT. Its translation is CASSYLSGTNQPQHF. V gene TRBV6-2 or TRBV6-3 combines with J gene TRBJ1-5, with TRBD1 as a possible D gene (5 bases). The CDR3 covers 15 residues. Germline V lookup: CDR1 MNHEY, CDR2 SVGEGT. V gave up 1 base and J gave up 3 bases, with 10 bases separating them.

This sequence joins TRBV30 and TRBJ1-2; 12 bases match TRBD1. The V segment lost 4 bases and the J segment 4 bases; nucleotides outside the gene matches: 13. This CDR3 region has 17 residues. Germline V gene sequence: CDR1 GTSNPN, CDR2 SVGIG (reference sequence). CDR3 sequence: CAWKRPGQGASSYGYTF. The CDR3 DNA is TGTGCCTGGAAACGGCCGGGACAGGGGGCTTCGAGCTATGGCTACACCTTC.

This chain joins TRBV5-8 and TRBJ1-5; TRBD1 matches 9 bases. The germline gives CDR1 SGHTS, CDR2 YDEGEE. V lost 6 bases to trimming and J lost 4 bases; unmatched junction nucleotides: 14. The CDR3 has 17 amino acids. The CDR3 sequence: CASTLRKGQGLNQPQHF. CDR3 nucleotides: TGTGCCAGCACCCTAAGGAAGGGACAGGGACTGAATCAGCCCCAGCATTTT.

V gene TRBV5-4 combines with J gene TRBJ1-1; D is undetermined. The germline gives CDR1 SGHNT, CDR2 YYREEE (reference sequence). Trimming took 3 bases from V and 1 from J, leaving 1 base between them. The CDR3 loop spans 11 amino acids. DNA of the CDR3: TGTGCCAGCAGCTCGAACACTGAAGCTTTCTTT. This encodes CASSSNTEAFF.

V and J are TRBV7-9 and TRBJ1-3; possible D gene TRBD1, 6 bases. The CDR3 has 15 amino acids. CDR1 and CDR2 from the germline V gene are SEHNR and FQNEAQ (reference sequence). Deletions cut 1 base from V and 1 base from J, with 8 bases between. The chain's CDR3 is CASSLVTGSGNTIYF. For the CDR3, the DNA is TGTGCCAGCAGCTTAGTAACAGGGTCTGGAAACACCATATATTTT.

V gene TRBV28 combines with J gene TRBJ2-2; 12 bases match TRBD2. The CDR3 consists of 16 residues. The germline gives CDR1 MDHEN, CDR2 SYDVKM. J gave up 3 bases and V 6 bases, and 5 bases lay outside the gene matches. CDR3 in amino acids: CASRMGLAGDTGELFF. For the CDR3, the DNA is TGTGCCAGCAGAATGGGACTAGCGGGTGACACCGGGGAGCTGTTTTTT.

The J gene is TRBJ1-5, the V gene TRBV2, with 7 bases that match TRBD1. The CDR3 consists of 13 residues. Trimming cost V 6 bases and J 2 bases; bases outside gene matches: 1. The germline V gene encodes CDR1 SNHLY and CDR2 FYNNEI. CDR3 protein: CASRQGGNQPQHF. CDR3 in DNA: TGTGCCAGCAGGCAGGGGGGCAATCAGCCCCAGCATTTT.

V usage is TRBV5-6 and J usage is TRBJ1-1; D not resolved. From germline, CDR1 is SGHDT and CDR2 YYEEEE. This CDR3 comprises 12 residues. Deletions cut 1 base from V and 8 bases from J, with 9 bases between. Here the CDR3 DNA reads TGTGCCAGCAGCTTGCGGTCTGTGGAAGCTTTCTTT. Translating gives CASSLRSVEAFF.

This sequence joins TRBV27 and TRBJ1-1; 7 bases fit TRBD1. The CDR3 is 15 residues long. CDR1 is MNHEY and CDR2 is SMNVEV in the germline V gene (reference sequence). The V segment lost 5 bases and the J segment 6 bases; nucleotides outside the gene matches: 12. The CDR3 reads CASSGGAGGISEAFF. The CDR3, as DNA: TGTGCCAGCAGTGGGGGTGCAGGGGGAATATCTGAAGCTTTCTTT.

The chain has TRBV6-1 and TRBJ1-4, with unresolved D. CDR3 length: 16 residues. Trimming shortened V by 4 bases and J by 2 bases, and 14 bases separated the two germline ends. Germline CDR1 and CDR2: MNHNS and SASEGT. The CDR3 DNA sequence: TGTGCCAGCAGTGTGGGCGCCTGGGAGACTAATGAAAAACTGTTTTTT. As protein: CASSVGAWETNEKLFF.

This chain links TRBV3-1 (or the pseudogene TRBV3-2) with TRBJ1-2, with D maybe TRBD1 (6 bases). This CDR3 comprises 15 residues. Germline CDR1 is LGHDT and CDR2 is YNNKEL (reference sequence). V was pared by 4 bases and J by 2 bases, with 14 bases between. The CDR3 protein is CASSPTKGGNYGYTF. The CDR3 region has the DNA TGTGCCAGCAGCCCAACAAAGGGGGGGAACTATGGCTACACCTTC.

V and J are TRBV7-3 and TRBJ2-2, with a tentative D call TRBD2 (5 bases). This CDR3 comprises 14 residues. Trimming shortened V by 3 bases and J by 1 base, and 6 bases separated the two germline ends. Germline CDR1 SGHTA, CDR2 FQGTGA. Written as DNA, the CDR3 is TGTGCCAGCAGCTTTGAGGGGAACACCGGGGAGCTGTTTTTT. It specifies CASSFEGNTGELFF.

The chain carries TRBV7-8 and TRBJ2-3; the D call may be TRBD1 or TRBD2 (6 bases each). V lost 1 base and J lost 1, with 12 bases in between. This CDR3 contains 16 residues. Germline loops: CDR1 SGHVS, CDR2 FQNEAQ. The CDR3, as DNA: TGTGCCAGCAGCTTAGAGGTCGGGGGCCGCACAGATACGCAGTATTTT. Its translation: CASSLEVGGRTDTQYF.

This chain joins TRBV19 and TRBJ1-4, with 8 bases that match TRBD1. In germline, CDR1 is LNHDA, CDR2 SQIVND (reference sequence). CDR3 length: 14 residues. With 5 bases clipped from V and 13 bases from J, the junction kept 12 bases outside the gene matches. The CDR3 is CASSAIWTGYGLFF. CDR3 bases: TGTGCCAGTAGTGCGATCTGGACAGGGTACGGACTGTTTTTT.

The chain couples TRBV5-4 to TRBJ2-1; 8 bases fit TRBD2. Trimming cost V 4 bases and J 4 bases; bases outside gene matches: 10. The CDR3 spans 16 residues. Germline V gene sequence: CDR1 SGHNT, CDR2 YYREEE (reference sequence). The CDR3 DNA reads as TGTGCCAGCAGCCTCCCAGCGGGAGTGGGGTACAATGAGCAGTTCTTC. It is translated as CASSLPAGVGYNEQFF.

The rearrangement uses TRBV21-1 and TRBJ1-1; the table's D gene call, TRBD1, was not cross checked with the DNA. TRBV21-1 represents a pseudogene. This CDR3 comprises 14 residues. The CDR3 here is CASSIDRAGTEAFF. CDR3 in DNA: TGTGCCAGCAGCATAGACAGGGCGGGGACTGAAGCTTTCTTT.